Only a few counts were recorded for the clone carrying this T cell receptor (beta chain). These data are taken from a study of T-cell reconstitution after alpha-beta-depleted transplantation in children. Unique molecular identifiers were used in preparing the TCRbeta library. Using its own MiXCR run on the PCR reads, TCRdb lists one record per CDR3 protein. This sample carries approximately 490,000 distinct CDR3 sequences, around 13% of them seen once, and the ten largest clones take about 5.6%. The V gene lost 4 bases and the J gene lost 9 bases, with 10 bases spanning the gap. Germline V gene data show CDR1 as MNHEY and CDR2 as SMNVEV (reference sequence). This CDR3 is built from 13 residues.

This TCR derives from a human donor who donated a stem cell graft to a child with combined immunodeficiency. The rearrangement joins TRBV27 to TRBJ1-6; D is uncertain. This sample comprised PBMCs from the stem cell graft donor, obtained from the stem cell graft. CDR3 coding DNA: TGTGCCAGCAGTTCCCTACTCGTTTCACCCCTCCACTTT. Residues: CASSSLLVSPLHF.